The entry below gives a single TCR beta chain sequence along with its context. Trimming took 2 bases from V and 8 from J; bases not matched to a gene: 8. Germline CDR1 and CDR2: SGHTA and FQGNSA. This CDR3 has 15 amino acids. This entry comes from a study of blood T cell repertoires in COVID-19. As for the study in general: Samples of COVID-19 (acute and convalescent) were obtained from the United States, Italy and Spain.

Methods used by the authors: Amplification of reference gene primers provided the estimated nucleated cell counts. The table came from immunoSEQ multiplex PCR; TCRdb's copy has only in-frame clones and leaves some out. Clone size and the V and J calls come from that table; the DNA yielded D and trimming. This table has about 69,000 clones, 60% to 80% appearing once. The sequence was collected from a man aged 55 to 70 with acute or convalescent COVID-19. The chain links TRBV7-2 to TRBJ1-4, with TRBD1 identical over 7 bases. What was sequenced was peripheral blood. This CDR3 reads CASSLQPTGREKLFF. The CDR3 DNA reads TGTGCCAGCAGCTTACAGCCGACAGGGAGGGAAAAACTGTTTTTT.